The present T cell receptor beta chain was sequenced within a study of blood T cells in healthy people across ages. Then a second PCR, running about 6 to 12 cycles, was carried out with a sample-barcoded 5' primer and a J-beta primer mix. Each CDR3 protein is one row after TCRdb ran MiXCR on the 5' RACE reads. The table records 800,000 or so distinct CDR3 sequences, about 62% of them present only once. Germline CDR1 is DFQATT and CDR2 is SNEGSKA (reference sequence). The V and J ends lost 5 bases and 2 bases respectively, with 14 bases between them. The CDR3 spans 14 residues. This chain connects TRBV20-1 to TRBJ2-3; D remains ambiguous. The sequence came from a man aged 25-45 years in good health. Material for sequencing was blood. The CDR3 DNA follows: TGCAGTGCTCCTCAGGAACCTTTCACAGATACGCAGTATTTT. Translation gives CSAPQEPFTDTQYF.